Below, 32 T cell receptor beta chains from the same sample are listed, as sequenced in a study of OX40 agonist ivuxolimab in advanced cancers. Assay used: immunoSEQ multiplex PCR; TCRdb lists only in-frame clones, some missing. The sample includes about 110,000 clones, roughly 87% seen only once; the top ten take 0.27%. The sample here was CD4+ or CD8+ T cells sorted from blood, taken in a trial of the OX40 agonist ivuxolimab. Receptors were obtained from an adult with an advanced solid tumor such as melanoma, head and neck, liver or kidney cancer.

Written as DNA, the CDR3 is TGCAGCGTTGACAGGGAATACTATGGCTACACCTTC. Amino acid sequence: CSVDREYYGYTF. This rearrangement joins TRBV29-1 to TRBJ1-2, with D tentatively TRBD1 (5 bases). Germline CDR1 and CDR2: SQVTM and ANQGSEA. CDR3 size: 12 residues. The V and J ends lost 3 bases and 3 bases respectively, with 8 bases between them.

The chain has TRBV6-1 and TRBJ1-5; possibly TRBD1 for D (5 bases). The CDR3 is 16 amino acids. The germline V gene has CDR1 MNHNS and CDR2 SASEGT. V lost 5 bases, J lost 0 bases, and 14 bases lay in between. CDR3 protein: CASSQGVYSSNQPQHF. CDR3 nucleotides: TGTGCCAGCAGTCAAGGGGTATACAGTAGCAATCAGCCCCAGCATTTT.

The V gene is TRBV28, the J gene TRBJ2-6; perhaps TRBD1 as D (6 bases). The CDR3 spans 15 residues. The germline CDR1 and CDR2 sequences are MDHEN and SYDVKM. V lost 6 bases, J lost 2 bases, and 11 bases lay in between. CDR3: CASRPGGPGANVLTF. The CDR3 DNA sequence: TGTGCCAGCAGACCTGGGGGCCCTGGGGCCAACGTCCTGACTTTC.

The genes are TRBV15 and TRBJ2-4; D is undetermined. V was cut by 5 bases and J by 8 bases, with 13 bases left in between. The germline V gene has CDR1 LNHNV and CDR2 YYDKDF (reference sequence). This CDR3 spans 13 amino acids. The CDR3 nucleotides read TGTGCCACCAGCTCTGGACGCGGCGACATTCAGTACTTC. As protein: CATSSGRGDIQYF.

The chain is built from TRBV7-2 and TRBJ2-7; D is unclear. V was shortened by 1 base and J by 2 bases, with 9 bases between the two germline ends. CDR1 is SGHTA, CDR2 FQGNSA, per germline. The CDR3 loop spans 14 amino acids. This CDR3 is CASSLGQATYEQYF. The CDR3 region has the DNA TGTGCCAGCAGCTTAGGGCAGGCGACCTACGAGCAGTACTTC.

The V gene is TRBV15, the J gene TRBJ2-7; no clear D gene. V was pared by 1 base and J by 4 bases, with 11 bases between. Germline V CDR1 and CDR2: LNHNV, YYDKDF (reference sequence). The length of the CDR3 is 14 residues. The CDR3 is CATSRGPDTYEQYF. DNA of the CDR3: TGTGCCACCAGCAGAGGCCCCGACACGTACGAGCAGTACTTC.

V and J are TRBV19 and TRBJ1-1, with TRBD1 matching 8 bases. V lost 7 bases to trimming and J lost 4 bases; unmatched junction nucleotides: 8. Germline V lookup: CDR1 LNHDA, CDR2 SQIVND (reference sequence). CDR3 length: 14 residues. The CDR3 sequence: CASILRGQSTEAFF. CDR3 coding DNA: TGTGCCAGTATCCTCAGGGGGCAGAGCACTGAAGCTTTCTTT.

This clone was observed a single time. This chain connects TRBV25-1 to TRBJ1-1, with 10 bases aligning to TRBD1. The CDR3 has 15 residues. V shed 5 bases, J shed 3 bases, and the junction held 6 bases outside the gene matches. Looked up from germline, CDR1 is MGHDK and CDR2 is SYGVNS. Here the CDR3 reads CASSPSGTGDTEAFF. The CDR3 DNA sequence: TGTGCCAGCAGTCCGTCCGGGACAGGGGACACTGAAGCTTTCTTT.

This chain joins TRBV11-3 and TRBJ2-3, with a possible D match to TRBD2 (5 bases). Germline V lookup: CDR1 SGHNT, CDR2 YENEEA. V shed 3 bases and J shed 0 bases, with 10 bases lying between them. This CDR3 comprises 15 residues. The CDR3 DNA follows: TGTGCCAGCAGCTTCCGGGGAACTAGCACAGATACGCAGTATTTT. It encodes CASSFRGTSTDTQYF.

This clone was seen at least ten times. This chain uses TRBV19 with TRBJ1-4; D is possibly TRBD1 (6 bases). The germline V and J ends were trimmed by 7 bases and 3 bases, with 21 bases remaining between them. Germline V gene data show CDR1 as LNHDA and CDR2 as SQIVND (reference sequence). This CDR3 is built from 17 residues. In nucleotides, the CDR3 is TGTGCCAGTACCCCACGTAAACGGGGGACATCTAATGAAAAACTGTTTTTT. It codes for CASTPRKRGTSNEKLFF.

V gene TRBV28 combines with J gene TRBJ1-1; possibly TRBD1 for D (6 bases). V lost 2 bases to trimming and J lost 1 base, with 11 bases between them. Germline assignment: CDR1 MDHEN and CDR2 SYDVKM. This CDR3 region has 15 residues. The CDR3, as DNA: TGTGCCAGCAGTTTAGGACAGTTACAGAACACTGAAGCTTTCTTT. As protein: CASSLGQLQNTEAFF.

The rearrangement links TRBV4-3 to TRBJ1-5; D is ambiguous. Per germline, CDR1 LGHNA and CDR2 YSLEER. The CDR3 has 13 amino acids. V was cut by 0 bases and J by 7 bases, with 7 bases left in between. The CDR3 is CASSQEGFQPQHF. The CDR3 DNA reads TGCGCCAGCAGCCAAGAAGGTTTCCAGCCCCAGCATTTT.

V usage is TRBV7-9 and J usage is TRBJ2-5, with TRBD2 matching over 7 bases. CDR1 is SEHNR and CDR2 is FQNEAQ in the germline V gene (reference sequence). The CDR3 consists of 14 residues. The ends lost 1 base at V and 2 bases at J; junction bases unmatched: 1. For the CDR3, the DNA is TGTGCCAGCAGCTTAGGACTAGCTCAAGAGACCCAGTACTTC. Its translation: CASSLGLAQETQYF.

The chain carries TRBV9 and TRBJ2-5, with D uncertain. There are 14 residues in the CDR3. Trimming stripped 4 bases from V and 1 base from J, with 11 bases between. In germline, CDR1 is SGDLS, CDR2 YYNGEE. The CDR3 here is CASSPQASQETQYF. The CDR3 DNA reads TGTGCCAGCAGCCCTCAAGCCAGCCAAGAGACCCAGTACTTC.

A single count supports this clone. The chain links TRBV6-5 to TRBJ1-5, with D hard to call. The CDR3 is 13 residues long. Trimming removed 2 bases at V and 7 bases at J, with 9 bases between. Germline V CDR1 and CDR2: MNHEY, SVGAGI. CDR3: CASSYRVDQPQHF. The CDR3 nucleotides are TGTGCCAGCAGTTACAGGGTAGACCAGCCCCAGCATTTT.

The V gene is TRBV9, the J gene TRBJ2-2; TRBD2 aligns across 10 bases. Germline V gives CDR1 SGDLS, CDR2 YYNGEE. CDR3 length: 16 amino acids. The V gene end was trimmed by 7 bases and the J gene end by 6 bases; junction bases not matched to a gene: 12. DNA for the CDR3: TGTGCCAGCCGATCCGGGACTAGCGTCTTCGCCGGGGAGCTGTTTTTT. It encodes CASRSGTSVFAGELFF.

The chain is built from TRBV19 and TRBJ1-1, with D perhaps matching TRBD1 (6 bases). V shed 5 bases and J shed 2 bases, with 15 bases lying between them. The germline V gene encodes CDR1 LNHDA and CDR2 SQIVND (reference sequence). The length of the CDR3 is 15 residues. This CDR3 is CASSVLDRLNTEAFF. DNA for the CDR3: TGTGCCAGTAGTGTCTTGGACAGACTAAACACTGAAGCTTTCTTT.

The V gene is TRBV28, the J gene TRBJ2-5, with TRBD2 matching 7 bases. The germline CDR1 and CDR2 sequences are MDHEN and SYDVKM. The CDR3 has 13 residues. V shed 7 bases and J 5 bases; nucleotides not matched to a gene: 7. CDR3 nucleotide sequence: TGTGCCAGCACCCTAGCGGATCAGGAGACCCAGTACTTC. Amino acids: CASTLADQETQYF. The whole variable domain, remainder taken from reference TRBV28 and TRBJ2-5, is DVKVTQSSRYLVKRTGEKVFLECVQDMDHENMFWYRQDPGLGLRLIYFSYDVKMKEKGDIPEGYSVSREKKERFSLILESASTNQTSMYLCASTLADQETQYFGPGTRLLVL.

The chain recombines TRBV2 with TRBJ1-6; no clear D. This CDR3 region has 15 residues. Trimming took off 3 bases at V and 2 bases at J, with 8 bases between the two ends. From germline, CDR1 is SNHLY and CDR2 FYNNEI. In DNA, the CDR3 is TGTGCCAGCAGTGATAAGTCCCCCTATAATTCACCCCTCCACTTT. Translated, it gives CASSDKSPYNSPLHF.

The rearrangement joins TRBV6-5 to TRBJ1-2; D perhaps matches TRBD1 (5 bases). CDR1 and CDR2 (germline): MNHEY, SVGAGI. V shed 1 base and J shed 8 bases, with 20 bases lying between them. The length of the CDR3 is 16 residues. CDR3 bases: TGTGCCAGCAGTTACTACCCCTCAGAGGGGCTGGAGGGCTACACCTTC. As protein: CASSYYPSEGLEGYTF.

This clone has just a few counts. This chain uses TRBV19 with TRBJ2-1, with TRBD2 matching 12 bases. In germline, CDR1 is LNHDA, CDR2 SQIVND (reference sequence). The CDR3 sequence is 17 residues long. V was clipped by 5 bases and J by 4 bases; unmatched bases: 9. The CDR3 coding sequence is TGTGCCAGTAGTCCCGGACTAGCGGGATTCGGATACAATGAGCAGTTCTTC. It specifies CASSPGLAGFGYNEQFF.

In this sample, this clone turned up a few times. The CDR3 here is CATTPGHTDSGNTIYF. The CDR3 bases are TGTGCCACCACCCCGGGACACACGGACTCTGGAAACACCATATATTTT. This chain connects TRBV19 to TRBJ1-3, with a possible D match to TRBD1 (6 bases). V was shortened by 10 bases and J by 0 bases, with 19 bases between the two germline ends. Germline CDR1 LNHDA, CDR2 SQIVND (reference sequence). The CDR3 is 16 residues long.

V is TRBV27 and J is TRBJ1-2; tentative D call: TRBD1 (6 bases). Germline values: CDR1 MNHEY, CDR2 SMNVEV (reference sequence). CDR3 size: 13 residues. V lost 6 bases and J 4 bases, leaving 12 bases between the germline ends. This chain's CDR3 is CASSLDSAYGYTF. Written as DNA, the CDR3 is TGTGCCAGCAGCTTGGACAGCGCCTATGGCTACACCTTC.

With regard to this clone: The same CDR3 arises from other DNA sequences in this sample as well. The chain has TRBV7-2 and TRBJ1-3; D is undetermined. V shed 1 base and J shed 0 bases, with 4 bases lying between them. Per the germline V gene, CDR1 is SGHTA and CDR2 is FQGNSA. This CDR3 contains 14 residues. The DNA of the CDR3 is TGTGCCAGCAGCTTAGATAGCTCTGGAAACACCATATATTTT. Its protein is CASSLDSSGNTIYF.

This chain links TRBV5-1 with TRBJ1-1, with D hard to call. Germline CDR1 reads SGHRS; CDR2 reads YFSETQ. The CDR3 is 13 residues long. V was shortened by 5 bases and J by 0 bases, with 8 bases between the two germline ends. The CDR3: CASSFYLNTEAFF. As DNA, the CDR3 is TGCGCCAGCAGTTTTTATCTGAACACTGAAGCTTTCTTT.

This chain uses TRBV4-1 with TRBJ2-7, with 10 nucleotides matching TRBD1. This CDR3 has 16 residues. The V gene's germline CDR1 is MGHRA and CDR2 YSYEKL. Trimming removed 1 base from V and 1 base from J; junction bases left unmatched: 4. CDR3 amino acids: CASSQGGQGLSYEQYF. CDR3 bases: TGCGCCAGCAGCCAAGGGGGACAGGGGCTTTCCTACGAGCAGTACTTC.

The chain employs TRBV2 and TRBJ1-2, with a tentative D call TRBD1 (5 bases). Trimming pared 4 bases from V and 5 bases from J, leaving 11 bases between. CDR3 length: 13 residues. The germline CDR1 and CDR2 sequences are SNHLY and FYNNEI. DNA for the CDR3: TGTGCCAGCAGTGTCTCGACAGTTTATGGCTACACCTTC. It is translated as CASSVSTVYGYTF.

The rearrangement links TRBV9 to TRBJ1-2; 8 nucleotides agree with TRBD1. This CDR3 contains 15 residues. With V trimmed by 4 bases and J by 5 bases, 10 bases remained unmatched. The germline V gene encodes CDR1 SGDLS and CDR2 YYNGEE. CDR3 amino acids: CASSPGQGGGYGYTF. CDR3 bases: TGTGCCAGCAGCCCCGGACAGGGTGGTGGGTATGGCTACACCTTC.

J is TRBJ2-3 and V is TRBV11-2; unclear D gene. Trimming left V 7 bases short and J 0 bases short, with 5 bases between. Looked up from germline, CDR1 is SGHAT and CDR2 is FQNNGV. The CDR3 totals 12 residues. CDR3 bases: TGTGCCAGCACTTCTAGCACAGATACGCAGTATTTT. It encodes CASTSSTDTQYF.

This clone has a single count. The chain carries TRBV4-3 and TRBJ2-3, with 9 bases aligning to TRBD2. Germline values: CDR1 LGHNA, CDR2 YSLEER. Unmatched junction bases numbered 5, after V lost 0 bases and J lost 4 bases. The CDR3 sequence is 16 residues long. CDR3 nucleotide sequence: TGCGCCAGCAGCCAAGATCGGGCTAGCGGGGCAGATACGCAGTATTTT. Amino acid sequence: CASSQDRASGADTQYF.

This clone was seen a single time. This chain uses TRBV9 with TRBJ2-1; D ambiguous. From germline, CDR1 is SGDLS and CDR2 YYNGEE. This CDR3 spans 13 amino acids. The germline V and J ends were trimmed by 3 bases and 5 bases, with 9 bases remaining between them. The CDR3 reads CASSETWNNEQFF. The CDR3 DNA reads TGTGCCAGCAGCGAAACGTGGAACAATGAGCAGTTCTTC.

The J gene is TRBJ1-2, the V gene TRBV27; D may be TRBD1 (6 bases). Germline V gene data show CDR1 as MNHEY and CDR2 as SMNVEV (reference sequence). The ends were cut back, 6 bases at V and 8 bases at J, with 28 bases in the middle. The CDR3 covers 17 residues. The CDR3 DNA reads TGTGCCAGCAGACATAATTTGGGGTCGGGGGCCCCCAGGGGCTACACCTTC. This translates into CASRHNLGSGAPRGYTF.